This is a list of T cell receptor beta chains from one sample in a study of shared T cell receptors in the human thymus. Profiling relied on immunoSEQ multiplex PCR, and the TCRdb table lists in-frame clones only, not all of them. The repertoire holds more than 550,000 clones, with approximately 85% as singletons. These data were also filed under a second study, of human thymus T cells.

Material: thymocytes. The receptors come from a girl less than two years old with a congenital heart defect. The CDR3 runs from the conserved cysteine through the conserved F or W. D genes are given only for firm matches. The listing skips clone size in some rows; elsewhere it reads once, few, many or a size class.

cdr3_nt,cdr3_aa,j_call,d_call,v_call,clone_size
TGTGCCAGCGAGTCCGACAGGATGTTGATCGCATGGGACACTGAAGCTTTCTTT,CASESDRMLIAWDTEAFF,TRBJ1-1,NA,TRBV9,once
TGTGCCAGCAGTTTAATGGCGGGGGTGGAAGCTTTCTTT,CASSLMAGVEAFF,TRBJ1-1,NA,TRBV27,NA
TGTGCCAGCAACGCCCCGGGGGGACACAGCAATCAGCCCCAGCATTTT,CASNAPGGHSNQPQHF,TRBJ1-5,NA,TRBV6-6,few
TGCGCCAGCAGCCAAGATCAGCAGGGTCTTTACGAGCAGTACTTC,CASSQDQQGLYEQYF,TRBJ2-7,NA,TRBV4-1,NA
TGTGCCAGCAGCTCTAAATACGAGCAGTACTTC,CASSSKYEQYF,TRBJ2-7,NA,TRBV7-9,NA
TGTGCCAGCAGCGTTGGGGGGGACGACACTGAAGCTTTCTTT,CASSVGGDDTEAFF,TRBJ1-1,NA,TRBV11-2,NA
TGTGCCAGTATCGGTCCAGGGACTAACTATGGCTACACCTTC,CASIGPGTNYGYTF,TRBJ1-2,NA,TRBV19,NA
TGTGCCAGCAGCTTAACAGGGGAAGGAGAACCCGGGGAGCTGTTTTTT,CASSLTGEGEPGELFF,TRBJ2-2,TRBD1,TRBV7-2,NA
TGTGCCATCAGTGGGCCCGACAGGGGGCGCCGACCCACAGATACGCAGTATTTT,CAISGPDRGRRPTDTQYF,TRBJ2-3,TRBD1,TRBV10-3,NA
TGTGCCACCCGGGACAGATACGAGCAGTACTTC,CATRDRYEQYF,TRBJ2-7,TRBD1,TRBV5-5,NA
TGTGCCAGCAGCTTCTGGGACACGACCTACGAGCAGTACTTC,CASSFWDTTYEQYF,TRBJ2-7,NA,TRBV5-4,NA
TGTGCCAGCAGGGACAGGGCGGGGACAAGCCAGCCCCAGCATTTT,CASRDRAGTSQPQHF,TRBJ1-5,TRBD1,TRBV6-1,NA
TGTGCCAGCAGGGACGAGGGGGGGGCTGACGGCTACACCTTC,CASRDEGGADGYTF,TRBJ1-2,NA,TRBV9,few
TGTGCCAGCAGCGTAGGGGGCGGGACTCCTGAAGCTTTCTTT,CASSVGGGTPEAFF,TRBJ1-1,NA,TRBV9,NA
TGTGCCAGCAGTGTGTTACAGGGTTTTTCACCCCTCCACTTT,CASSVLQGFSPLHF,TRBJ1-6,NA,TRBV6-4,NA
TGTGCCTGGAGTATCCCTAGCGACCCCACTTCCGAGCAGTACTTC,CAWSIPSDPTSEQYF,TRBJ2-7,NA,TRBV30,NA
TGTGCCAGCAGCCTGCTAGCGGGGGGACAAGAGACCCAGTACTTC,CASSLLAGGQETQYF,TRBJ2-5,TRBD2,TRBV9,NA
TGTGCCAGCAGTAGGGACATCACCTACGAGCAGTACTTC,CASSRDITYEQYF,TRBJ2-7,NA,TRBV5-8,NA
TGTGCCAGCAGCCAAGGACAGGTCAATCAGCCCCAGCATTTT,CASSQGQVNQPQHF,TRBJ1-5,NA,TRBV4-2,NA
TGTGCCAGCAGCGCCGGGACAGAGGATCAGCCCCAGCATTTT,CASSAGTEDQPQHF,TRBJ1-5,TRBD1,TRBV9,once
TGCAGCGCCTGGGGCAGGGAGGCTCATGGCTACACCTTC,CSAWGREAHGYTF,TRBJ1-2,NA,TRBV29-1,NA
TGTGCCAGCAGCCCGTGGACAGGGTCTCCTTTCGCAGATACGCAGTATTTT,CASSPWTGSPFADTQYF,TRBJ2-3,TRBD1,TRBV11-2,once
TGCGCCAGCAGCCATCCTCCAGGGACTAGCAATATAGATACGCAGTATTTT,CASSHPPGTSNIDTQYF,TRBJ2-3,TRBD2,TRBV4-3,NA
TGTGCCAGCAGCCGTGGGGGACTAGCGCGCTTTTTTCTTTTGGAGACCCAGTACTTC,CASSRGGLARFFLLETQYF,TRBJ2-5,TRBD2,TRBV5-4,few
TGCGCCAGCAGCTGGACATGGGTAGAAAATTCACCCCTCCACTTT,CASSWTWVENSPLHF,TRBJ1-6,NA,TRBV5-1,NA
TGTGCCAGCAGCTTATCACAGGAGGGTTACGAGCAGTACTTC,CASSLSQEGYEQYF,TRBJ2-7,NA,TRBV5-6,NA
TGCGCCAGCAGATGGAGACTACCACACGTTTTAGATACGCAGTATTTT,CASRWRLPHVLDTQYF,TRBJ2-3,NA,TRBV5-1,few
TGTGCCAGCAGTTATAGGCAGGGGGGCAATCAGCCCCAGCATTTT,CASSYRQGGNQPQHF,TRBJ1-5,TRBD1,TRBV6-5,once
TGTGCCAGCAGCCCGGCGGGGGTCCCAGAGGACTATGGCTACACCTTC,CASSPAGVPEDYGYTF,TRBJ1-2,NA,TRBV7-2,NA
TGCGCCAGCAGCCAAGATCAAGGGGGAGGGGCAACTAATGAAAAACTGTTTTTT,CASSQDQGGGATNEKLFF,TRBJ1-4,NA,TRBV4-3,once
TGTGCCAGCAGCTCTACCCGACCAAGGGGGCACGAGCAGTACTTC,CASSSTRPRGHEQYF,TRBJ2-7,TRBD1,TRBV14,NA
TGTGCCAGCAGTGCGCGCGGGACAGGGGTGGCTGAAGCTTTCTTT,CASSARGTGVAEAFF,TRBJ1-1,TRBD1,TRBV2,NA
TGTGCCAGCAGCTCAAGACAGGGCCGCCGGGGGCGGAATTCACCCCTCCACTTT,CASSSRQGRRGRNSPLHF,TRBJ1-6,TRBD1,TRBV13,few
TGCGCCAGCAGCCCCCGGCGGACTAGCGGGGGGGCCCAAGTGAATGAGCAGTTCTTC,CASSPRRTSGGAQVNEQFF,TRBJ2-1,TRBD2,TRBV4-3,NA
TGCGCCAGCAGCTATGTAGGGGGCGCGGCTGAAGCTTTCTTT,CASSYVGGAAEAFF,TRBJ1-1,TRBD1,TRBV5-1,NA
TGTGCCAGCTCACCAAACTACCCTCCTTTGGCAGGGGAGGCGGGGGGTGAGCAGTTCTTC,CASSPNYPPLAGEAGGEQFF,TRBJ2-1,TRBD2,TRBV18,NA
TGTGCCAGCAGCCAAGAAAACAGACAGGGGGAAAACACTGAAGCTTTCTTT,CASSQENRQGENTEAFF,TRBJ1-1,TRBD1,TRBV4-2,NA
TGCGCCAGCAGCAAGGTAGGACTCAATTCACCCCTCCACTTT,CASSKVGLNSPLHF,TRBJ1-6,NA,TRBV4-1,NA
TGTGCCAGTAGTCTGGACATTACCTACGAGCAGTACTTC,CASSLDITYEQYF,TRBJ2-7,NA,TRBV19,NA
TGTGCCACCAGCAGCCTCCGGGACAGATTAAGTGGCTACACCTTC,CATSSLRDRLSGYTF,TRBJ1-2,TRBD1,TRBV15,few
TGTGCCAGCAGCATATCGGACAAATACCACACTGAAGCTTTCTTT,CASSISDKYHTEAFF,TRBJ1-1,NA,TRBV6-5,NA
TGTGCCAGCAGTGAACCACAGGGTAATGGCTACACCTTC,CASSEPQGNGYTF,TRBJ1-2,NA,TRBV6-1,NA
TGTGCCAGCAGCCAATTGACAGGGGGATACACTGAAGCTTTCTTT,CASSQLTGGYTEAFF,TRBJ1-1,TRBD1,TRBV5-6,NA